The T cell receptor beta chain under discussion was sequenced for a study of T cells after yellow fever vaccination. Study in general: SMART-Seq v4 Ultra Low Input served to prepare low-cell-number fractions.

TCR cDNA was made by 5'RACE template switching, adding a universal primer site and UMIs. TCRdb independently ran MiXCR on the 5' RACE reads; one entry per CDR3 protein. The table records a few hundred thousand distinct CDR3 sequences, 8.1% of them present only once. A remark on this clonotype: What it binds is not known.

Study-level results: Once the booster was given, most primary-vaccination clones reappeared, at more than 95% for CD4 and over 70% for CD8. High-abundance clonotypes from the bulk population could contaminate FACS-sorted repertoires.

Germline V gene sequence: CDR1 SGHTA, CDR2 FQGNSA. There are 14 residues in the CDR3. With 5 bases removed from V and 4 bases from J, the gap between germline ends came to 11 bases. The receptor's source is a man younger than 35 who received the YFV17D yellow fever vaccine. Sequencing used PBMCs, obtained approximately 40 days after the first yellow fever vaccination. The V call is TRBV7-2, the J call TRBJ1-4, with D hard to call. The CDR3 is CASSLRPINEKLFF. DNA for the CDR3: TGTGCCAGCAGCCTCCGGCCGATTAATGAAAAACTGTTTTTT. Supplemented by reference TRBV7-2 and TRBJ1-4, the full variable domain reads GAGVSQSPSNKVTEKGKDVELRCDPISGHTALYWYRQSLGQGLEFLIYFQGNSAPDKSGLPSDRFSAERTGGSVSTLTIQRTQQEDSAVYLCASSLRPINEKLFFGSGTQLSVL.